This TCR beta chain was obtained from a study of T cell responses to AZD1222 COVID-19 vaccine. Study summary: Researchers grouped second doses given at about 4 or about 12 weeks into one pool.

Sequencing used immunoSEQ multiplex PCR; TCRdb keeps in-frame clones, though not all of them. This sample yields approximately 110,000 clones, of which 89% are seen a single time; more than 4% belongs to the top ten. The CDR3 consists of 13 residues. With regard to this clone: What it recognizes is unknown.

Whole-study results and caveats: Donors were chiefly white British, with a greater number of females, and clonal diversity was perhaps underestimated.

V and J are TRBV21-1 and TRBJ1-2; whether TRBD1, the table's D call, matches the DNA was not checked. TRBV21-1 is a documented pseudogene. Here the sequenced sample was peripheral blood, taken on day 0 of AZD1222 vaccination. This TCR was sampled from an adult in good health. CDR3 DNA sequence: TGTGCCAGCAGTAGGGGGATTGAGAATGGCTACACCTTC. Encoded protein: CASSRGIENGYTF.